This TCR beta chain was found in a study of T cell responses to AZD1222 COVID-19 vaccine. Study-wide points: Only a handful of AZD1222 recipients were seropositive at baseline.

This clone was detected a few times. What it binds is unknown. Assay used: immunoSEQ multiplex PCR; TCRdb lists only in-frame clones, some missing. In the table there are fewer than 200,000 clones, 70% to 90% of which are singletons. V shed 5 bases and J shed 3 bases, with 21 bases lying between them. The germline V gene encodes CDR1 SEHNR and CDR2 FQNEAQ (reference sequence). The CDR3 contains 17 residues. This TCR came from an adult in good health. The rearrangement links TRBV7-9 to TRBJ2-3, with D tentatively TRBD2 (7 bases). The material sequenced was peripheral blood, taken on day 0 of AZD1222 vaccination. The CDR3 is CASSGGAQGMLTDTQYF. CDR3 nucleotide sequence: TGTGCCAGCAGCGGGGGGGCACAGGGAATGCTTACAGATACGCAGTATTTT.